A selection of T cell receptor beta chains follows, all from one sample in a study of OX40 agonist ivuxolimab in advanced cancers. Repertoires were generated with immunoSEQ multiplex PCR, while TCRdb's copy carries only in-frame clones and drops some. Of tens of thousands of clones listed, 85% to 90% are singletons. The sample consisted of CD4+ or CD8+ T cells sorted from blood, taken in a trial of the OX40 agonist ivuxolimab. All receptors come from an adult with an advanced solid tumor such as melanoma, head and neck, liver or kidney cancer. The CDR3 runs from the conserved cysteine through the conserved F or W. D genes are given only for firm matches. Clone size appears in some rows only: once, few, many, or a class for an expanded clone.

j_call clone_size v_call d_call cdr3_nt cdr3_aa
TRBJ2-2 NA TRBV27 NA TGTGCCAGCAGTTATCAGGTCACCGGGGAGCTGTTTTTT CASSYQVTGELFF
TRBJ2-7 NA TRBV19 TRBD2 TGTGCCAGTAGTCTAGCGGGAAGCTCCTACGAGCAGTACTTC CASSLAGSSYEQYF
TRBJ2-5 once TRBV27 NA TGTGCCAGCAGTTTAGCCGGGAGCGAGGAGACCCAGTACTTC CASSLAGSEETQYF
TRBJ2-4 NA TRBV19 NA TGTGCCAGTAGTACAGGGCTGGGGGTAGCCAAAAACATTCAGTACTTC CASSTGLGVAKNIQYF
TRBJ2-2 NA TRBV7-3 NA TGTGCCAGCAGCTTAACAGGGAACACCGGGGAGCTGTTTTTT CASSLTGNTGELFF
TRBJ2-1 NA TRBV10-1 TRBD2 TGCGCCAACCTAGCGGGAGGATACAATGAGCAGTTCTTC CANLAGGYNEQFF
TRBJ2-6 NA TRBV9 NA TGTGCCAGCACCGGGGGTGAGGGGCGCGTCAGCGTCCTGACTTTC CASTGGEGRVSVLTF
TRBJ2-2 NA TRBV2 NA TGTGCCAGCAGTCCCCTAGGGGGAGGGCCAGGCACCGGGGAGCTGTTTTTT CASSPLGGGPGTGELFF
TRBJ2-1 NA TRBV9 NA TGTGCCAGCAGCGTAGTCCTTACTGATGAGCAGTTCTTC CASSVVLTDEQFF
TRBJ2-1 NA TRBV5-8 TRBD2 TGTGCCAGCAGCTTGTGGGCCCCGACTAGCGGGACCTCCTACAATGAGCAGTTCTTC CASSLWAPTSGTSYNEQFF
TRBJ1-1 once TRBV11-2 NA TGTGCCAGCAGCCACCTTCCGGGGTTGAACACTGAAGCTTTCTTT CASSHLPGLNTEAFF
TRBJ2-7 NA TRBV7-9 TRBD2 TGTGCCAGCAGCTCCGCGGGAGGGCCTGACGAGCAGTACTTC CASSSAGGPDEQYF
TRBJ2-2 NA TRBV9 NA TGTGCCAGCACTACTCGAACCGGGGAGCTGTTTTTT CASTTRTGELFF
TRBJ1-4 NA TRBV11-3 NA TGTGCCAGCAGCTCCCTGGATAGACAGGTTCGGGCAAAACTGTTTTTT CASSSLDRQVRAKLFF
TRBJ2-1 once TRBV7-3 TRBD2 TGTGCCAGCAGCTCCGGACTAGCGGACAATGAGCAGTTCTTC CASSSGLADNEQFF
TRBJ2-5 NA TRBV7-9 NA TGTGCCAGCATCGGCGAGACCCAGTACTTC CASIGETQYF
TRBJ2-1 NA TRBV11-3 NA TGTGCCAGCAGCCCGAGGGGGTACAATGAGCAGTTCTTC CASSPRGYNEQFF
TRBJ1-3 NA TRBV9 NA TGTGCCAGCAGCGTAGGGGACCTTGATGGAAACACCATATATTTT CASSVGDLDGNTIYF
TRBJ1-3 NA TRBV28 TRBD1 TGTGCCAGCAGCTCTTATCGCGCAGGGGGCTTTGGAAACACCATATATTTT CASSSYRAGGFGNTIYF
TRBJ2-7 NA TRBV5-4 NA TGTGCCAGCAGCCCCGGTCCAGGGACCTACGAGCAGTACTTC CASSPGPGTYEQYF
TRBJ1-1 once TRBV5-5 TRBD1 TGTGCCAGCAGCTTCGGGACAGACACTGAAGCTTTCTTT CASSFGTDTEAFF
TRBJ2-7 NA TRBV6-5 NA TGTGCCACCCGAACGGCAGGCGAGCAGTACTTC CATRTAGEQYF
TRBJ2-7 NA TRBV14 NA TGTGCCAGCAGCCAAGGGACCAATTATGCCTACGAGCAGTACTTC CASSQGTNYAYEQYF
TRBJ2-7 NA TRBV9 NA TGTGCCAGCAGCGGTTTACCCGGAGAGCAGTACTTC CASSGLPGEQYF
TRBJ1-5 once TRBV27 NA TGTGCCAGCAGTCAAGGGTGGGTCGGCTCGACGGGTCAGCCCCAGCATTTT CASSQGWVGSTGQPQHF
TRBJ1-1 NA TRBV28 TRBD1 TGTGCCAGCAGTTCGAGACAGGGCACTGAAGCTTTCTTT CASSSRQGTEAFF
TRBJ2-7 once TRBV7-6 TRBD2 TGTGCCAGCAGCCTCGGACTAGCGGGACCACTCGAGCAGTACTTC CASSLGLAGPLEQYF
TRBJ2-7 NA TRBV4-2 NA TGTGCCAGCAGCCAAGAAGGCGCCTCCTACGAGCAGTACTTC CASSQEGASYEQYF
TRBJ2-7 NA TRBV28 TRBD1 TGTGCCAGCAGTCTCTGGGACAGGGCCTCCGAGCAGTACTTC CASSLWDRASEQYF
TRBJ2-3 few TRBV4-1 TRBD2 TGCGCCAGCAGCCAAGATCGGGGACTAGCGGGAGGGCACTTTAGCACAGATACGCAGTATTTT CASSQDRGLAGGHFSTDTQYF
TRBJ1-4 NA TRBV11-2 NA TGTGCCAGCAGCTTCCAAGGGAGTGAAAAACTGTTTTTT CASSFQGSEKLFF
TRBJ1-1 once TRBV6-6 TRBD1 TGTGCCAGCAGTTACTCGGACAGGGAAGAAGCTTTCTTT CASSYSDREEAFF
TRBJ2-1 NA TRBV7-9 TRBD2 TGTGCCAGCAGCTTCTTAGCGGGAGGGCCGAATGAGCAGTTCTTC CASSFLAGGPNEQFF
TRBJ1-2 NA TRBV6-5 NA TGTGCCAGCAGTTACTCGTCCCTGGACTGTGGCTACACCTTC CASSYSSLDCGYTF
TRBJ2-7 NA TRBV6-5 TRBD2 TGTGCCAGCAGTTACGCGGGGGGCCGGTTGAACGAGCAGTACTTC CASSYAGGRLNEQYF
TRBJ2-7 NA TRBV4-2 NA TGTGCCAGCAGCCAAGTGGCCCCAGGTGGCGAGCAGTACTTC CASSQVAPGGEQYF